This T cell receptor (beta chain) emerged from a study of Ad26.COV2.S vaccination and SARS-CoV-2 variants. Overall study results and limits: Breadth of non-spike TCRs did not differ between vaccinees and placebo recipients. Vaccinated individuals (as opposed to placebo recipients) had higher spike-specific TCR breadth. Breadth, reportedly substantial, characterized the spike-specific CD8+ and CD4+ T cell responses after vaccination. Using TCR breadth and depth analyses may have led to underestimated total T cell responses.

Of note for this clone: The antigen is unknown.

The germline V and J ends were trimmed by 4 bases and 0 bases, with 7 bases remaining between them. Germline assignment: CDR1 SQVTM and CDR2 ANQGSEA. The length of the CDR3 is 13 residues. Clones were sequenced by immunoSEQ multiplex PCR, and TCRdb holds only the in-frame ones, with some missing. The profile covers under 150,000 clones, with about nine tenths appearing a single time and 5% taken by the ten largest. The specimen comprised peripheral blood, sampled after recovery from COVID-19. V and J are TRBV29-1 and TRBJ1-3; D perhaps matches TRBD1 (6 bases). This TCR was sampled from a human donor who had recovered from COVID-19. In nucleotides, the CDR3 is TGCAGCGTTGCAGGGGTCTCTGGAAACACCATATATTTT. Translating it yields CSVAGVSGNTIYF.